Listed below are T cell receptor beta chains from one sample, sequenced in a study of Tregs in tolerant kidney transplant recipients. The repertoire was sequenced with immunoSEQ multiplex PCR; TCRdb's copy has only in-frame clones and lacks some. The sample records 55,000 to 80,000 clones, under 98% being singletons. The sample in question was Tregs from blood, obtained before the transplant. The receptors here all came from a human donor who received a combined kidney and bone marrow transplant. The CDR3 runs from the conserved cysteine through the conserved F or W.

v_gene,CDR3aa
TRBV19,CASTPQGDQPQHF
TRBV6-5,CASSYIPTTNVYEQYF
TRBV5-4,CASSLFRGRVGETQYF
TRBV30,CAWRGDRDNQPQHF
TRBV11-3,CASSLGRVSTDTQYF
TRBV6-7,CASSYSREYSNQPQHF
TRBV19,CASRGRANVLTF
TRBV2,CASSSGTGRVTEAFF
TRBV7-9,CASTPWGQGASGYTF
TRBV30,CAWSVSEKLFF
TRBV5-6,CASSSTVSQAKNIQYF
TRBV11-3,CASSSPEGPRETQYF
TRBV9,CASSPPRREGVGTQYF
TRBV2,CASSLEGVGNYGYTF
TRBV2,CASRASGPEQYF
TRBV2,CASLRAGGSYEQYF
TRBV5-1,CASSLQGSDEQFF
TRBV7-9,CASSLAAYGESQPQHF
TRBV25-1,CASSRRGEGRYEQYF
TRBV5-4,CASSAGTGGIYGYTF
TRBV12-5,CASGLGTGTQETQYF
TRBV7-9,CASSLALERNYGYTF
TRBV7-2,CASSLVGSSSGDTDTQYF
TRBV15,CATSRRRGNEQYF
TRBV19,CASSIVFRDETQYF
TRBV6-1,CASSDQGWVNSPLHF
TRBV7-6,CASSTGLAGVYGEQYF
TRBV10-1,CASSERDSLLHQPQHF
TRBV18,CASSPVTGGEYNEQFF
TRBV7-6,CASSLAGPPYEQYF
TRBV6-5,CASSYRTSGGTDTQYF
TRBV5-1,CASSATGGLGEKLFF
TRBV2,CASKGVFSYEQYF
TRBV7-6,CASSDFRTSRGGETQYF
TRBV5-1,CASSTGTGGVDTQYF
TRBV18,CASSPGITSGDQETQYF